This T cell receptor beta chain was found in a study of cytomegalovirus exposure and HLA in healthy donors. The CDR3 has 14 amino acids. Trimming pared 5 bases from V and 3 bases from J, leaving 11 bases between. Germline V gives CDR1 LNHDA, CDR2 SQIVND (reference sequence). With 60 Vbeta and 13 Jbeta primers, the PCR was carried out. Study processing details: A later analysis counted roughly 74 million unique TCR beta chains, some 11 million shared. TCRdb keeps only in-frame clones here, not all; method: immunoSEQ multiplex PCR. Clonal size and the V and J genes are those of that table, whereas D and trimming came from the DNA. The table lists 97,000 or so clones, less than 10% of them singletons. This clone was seen more than once but under ten times.

This chain links TRBV19 with TRBJ1-5; D gene unclear. This clonotype originated in a man in his fifties or sixties in good health and CMV-seropositive. The sequencing sample was made of PBMCs. The CDR3 DNA is TGTGCCAGTAGTCCAGGAGGGTACAATCAGCCCCAGCATTTT. Encoded protein: CASSPGGYNQPQHF.